This T cell receptor (beta chain) was profiled in a study of graft-versus-host responses after intestinal transplantation. A few counts support this clone. Plating combined roughly 200,000 CFSE-labeled responder cells with roughly 200,000 irradiated, violet-dye-labeled stimulator cells. The CDR3 is 13 residues long. Trimming removed 3 bases from V and 6 bases from J, with 9 bases in between. Germline CDR1 and CDR2: SEHNR and FQNEAQ (reference sequence). Clones were sequenced by immunoSEQ multiplex PCR, and TCRdb holds only the in-frame ones, with some missing. Counted here are 15,000 to 18,000 clones, 30% to 35% occurring once; the ten biggest clones make up about 4%.

This chain connects TRBV7-9 to TRBJ1-5; D is undetermined. This specimen consisted of alloreactive CD4+ T cells from a mixed lymphocyte reaction culture, obtained before intestinal transplant. Subset specified: CFSE-low proliferating T cells sorted from approximately 6-day pre-transplant mixed lymphocyte reaction (GvH or HvG direction). The receptor was isolated from a human patient who received an intestinal transplant. The CDR3 loop reads CASSFDAGQPQHF. The CDR3 nucleotides are TGTGCCAGCAGCTTTGATGCTGGTCAGCCCCAGCATTTT.